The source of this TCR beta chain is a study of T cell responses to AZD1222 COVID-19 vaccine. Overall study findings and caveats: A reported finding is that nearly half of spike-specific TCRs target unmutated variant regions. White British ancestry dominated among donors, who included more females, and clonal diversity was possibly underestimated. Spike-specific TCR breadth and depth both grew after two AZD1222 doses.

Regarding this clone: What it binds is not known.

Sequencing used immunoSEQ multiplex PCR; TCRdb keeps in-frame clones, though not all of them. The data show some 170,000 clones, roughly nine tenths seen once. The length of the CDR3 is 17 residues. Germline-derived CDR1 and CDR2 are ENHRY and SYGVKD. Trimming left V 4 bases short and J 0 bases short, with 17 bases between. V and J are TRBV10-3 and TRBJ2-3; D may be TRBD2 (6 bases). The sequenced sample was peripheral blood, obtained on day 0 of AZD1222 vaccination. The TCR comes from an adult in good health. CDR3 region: CAISGPTSRASTDTQYF. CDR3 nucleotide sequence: TGTGCCATCAGTGGGCCAACTAGCAGAGCTAGCACAGATACGCAGTATTTT.